These 30 T cell receptor beta chains were all obtained from the same sample, sequenced in a study of neurological immune-mediated disorders. TCRdb redid the calling of the 5' RACE reads with MiXCR, one entry per CDR3 protein. Of about 19,000 distinct CDR3 sequences listed, approximately 6.8% are singletons. Sequenced material: CD8+ T cells from blood. The receptors stem from a woman aged 25 to 39 with HTLV-1-associated myelopathy (HAM/TSP).

This clonotype was observed at least ten times. V is TRBV20-1 and J is TRBJ1-1; 7 nucleotides line up with TRBD1. Germline CDR1 and CDR2: DFQATT and SNEGSKA (reference sequence). This CDR3 contains 15 residues. The J segment lost 5 bases and the V segment lost 0 bases, leaving 9 bases of the junction unmatched. In DNA form, the CDR3 reads TGCAGTGCTAGAGATCCGGCAGGGGGGTATACTGAAGCTTTCTTT. This codes for CSARDPAGGYTEAFF.

This sequence joins TRBV10-1 and TRBJ2-3, with 10 bases aligning to TRBD2. Germline V gives CDR1 WNHNN, CDR2 SYGVQD (reference sequence). This CDR3 region has 17 residues. The ends lost 2 bases at V and 6 bases at J; junction bases unmatched: 11. CDR3 amino acids: CASSEILAGGWSDTQYF. The CDR3 bases are TGCGCCAGCAGTGAGATCTTAGCGGGGGGCTGGAGCGATACGCAGTATTTT.

By share, this clonotype counts as medium-sized. V gene TRBV6-2 or TRBV6-3 combines with J gene TRBJ2-3; TRBD2 matches 9 bases. V shed 6 bases, J shed 1 base, and the junction held 5 bases outside the gene matches. CDR1 and CDR2 from the germline V gene are MNHEY and SVGEGT. The CDR3 consists of 15 residues. CDR3 DNA: TGTGCCAGCAGCCAAATAGCGGGGGGCACAGATACGCAGTATTTT. It encodes CASSQIAGGTDTQYF.

This clonotype was counted at least ten times. This sequence joins TRBV4-1 and TRBJ1-4; no clear D. CDR3 length: 13 amino acids. Trimming took off 0 bases at V and 7 bases at J, with 6 bases between the two ends. Germline V gene data show CDR1 as MGHRA and CDR2 as YSYEKL. CDR3 bases: TGCGCCAGCAGCCAAGAAGTTTCTGAAAAACTGTTTTTT. Translation: CASSQEVSEKLFF.

This clonotype was detected ten times or more. At one boundary the junction diverges from the germline segment, which might be a read error. The chain couples TRBV27 to TRBJ2-7, with D perhaps matching TRBD2 (5 bases). This CDR3 has 15 residues. The germline V gene encodes CDR1 MNHEY and CDR2 SMNVEV (reference sequence). The CDR3 coding sequence is TGTGCCAGCAGTGTATCGGGGAATATTCTCTACGAGCAGTACTTC. Protein sequence: CASSVSGNILYEQYF.

There are many counts of this clonotype. V is TRBV7-9 and J is TRBJ2-3; 16 bases are shared with TRBD2. This CDR3 has 18 residues. V lost 5 bases and J lost 1; bases outside the gene matches: 6. The germline V gene encodes CDR1 SEHNR and CDR2 FQNEAQ (reference sequence). The DNA of the CDR3 is TGTGCCAGCAGCGGGGGACTAGCGGGGGGGCCCCGCACAGATACGCAGTATTTT. This sequence encodes CASSGGLAGGPRTDTQYF. Supplemented by reference TRBV7-9 and TRBJ2-3, the full variable domain reads DTGVSQNPRHKITKRGQNVTFRCDPISEHNRLYWYRQTLGQGPEFLTYFQNEAQLEKSRLLSDRFSAERPKGSFSTLEIQRTEQGDSAMYLCASSGGLAGGPRTDTQYFGPGTRLTVL.

This clonotype was counted many times. This sequence joins TRBV5-1 and TRBJ2-7; 9 bases map to TRBD1. The germline V gene encodes CDR1 SGHRS and CDR2 YFSETQ. The CDR3 length is 14 residues. Trimming cost V 3 bases and J 2 bases; bases outside gene matches: 3. The CDR3 bases are TGCGCCAGCAGCTGGACAGGGGCCACCTACGAGCAGTACTTC. Translation gives CASSWTGATYEQYF.

This clonotype was detected ten times or more. J is TRBJ2-1 and V is TRBV3-1; no definite D call. Trimming stripped 4 bases from V and 6 bases from J, with 10 bases between. This CDR3 has 13 amino acids. Germline CDR1 is LGHDT and CDR2 is YNNKEL (reference sequence). The CDR3 reads CASSPYLVNEQFF. The CDR3 DNA follows: TGTGCCAGCAGCCCCTACCTGGTCAATGAGCAGTTCTTC.

This clonotype came up many times. The rearrangement joins TRBV5-1 to TRBJ2-7, with D tentatively TRBD1 (5 bases). In germline, CDR1 is SGHRS, CDR2 YFSETQ. V lost 1 base, J lost 7 bases, and 15 bases lay in between. CDR3 size: 14 residues. CDR3 loop: CASSLHASNREQYF. The CDR3 DNA reads TGCGCCAGCAGCTTGCACGCCTCCAACAGGGAGCAGTACTTC.

This clonotype was recorded at least ten times. The V call is TRBV5-1, the J call TRBJ2-1; 10 nucleotides line up with TRBD2. The CDR3 spans 15 residues. V was pared by 4 bases and J by 4 bases, with 5 bases of the junction left unmatched. Germline-derived CDR1 and CDR2 are SGHRS and YFSETQ. The CDR3 nucleotides are TGCGCCAGCAGCGCGAGCGGGGGGGCATACAATGAGCAGTTCTTC. It codes for CASSASGGAYNEQFF. The full variable domain, completed using reference TRBV5-1 and TRBJ2-1, is KAGVTQTPRYLIKTRGQQVTLSCSPISGHRSVSWYQQTPGQGLQFLFEYFSETQRNKGNFPGRFSGRQFSNSRSEMNVSTLELGDSALYLCASSASGGAYNEQFFGPGTRLTVL.

Judged by abundance, this clonotype is medium-sized. The rearrangement links TRBV29-1 to TRBJ2-5; tentatively, D is TRBD2 (5 bases). CDR1 is SQVTM, CDR2 ANQGSEA, per germline. This CDR3 is 15 amino acids long. Trimming took 3 bases from V and 9 from J, leaving 23 bases between them. In DNA form, the CDR3 reads TGCAGCGTTGACGGCGAGGGTCGCCAGCCCCTGGCCCAGTACTTC. This codes for CSVDGEGRQPLAQYF.

This chain connects TRBV14 to TRBJ2-1; no firm D call. This CDR3 has 12 residues. Germline V lookup: CDR1 SGHDN, CDR2 FVKESK. The germline V and J ends were trimmed by 1 base and 6 bases, with 4 bases remaining between them. Here the CDR3 reads CASSQAFNEQFF. CDR3 in DNA: TGTGCCAGCAGCCAAGCTTTCAATGAGCAGTTCTTC.

There are many counts of this clonotype. This chain connects TRBV7-8 to TRBJ2-1, with D perhaps given as TRBD1 or TRBD2 (6 bases each). Germline-derived CDR1 and CDR2 are SGHVS and FQNEAQ. This CDR3 comprises 14 residues. V was clipped by 5 bases and J by 4 bases, with 12 bases between them. The CDR3 DNA reads as TGTGCCAGCAGCCTAACGGGGGCTTACAATGAGCAGTTCTTC. Translation: CASSLTGAYNEQFF.

This clonotype was picked up many times. The gene calls are TRBV6-4 and TRBJ2-6; D is unclear. Per the germline V gene, CDR1 is MRHNA and CDR2 is SNTAGT. Trimming left V 0 bases short and J 2 bases short, with 8 bases between. The CDR3 runs 16 residues. CDR3 amino acids: CASSDSGQTGANVLTF. The CDR3 coding sequence is TGTGCCAGCAGTGACTCTGGGCAGACTGGGGCCAACGTCCTGACTTTC.

Many counts were recorded for this clonotype. The V gene is TRBV24-1, the J gene TRBJ2-2; TRBD1 is a possible D gene (7 bases). Germline V gene sequence: CDR1 KGHDR, CDR2 SFDVKD. The germline V and J ends were trimmed by 2 bases and 5 bases, with 14 bases remaining between them. The CDR3 loop spans 16 amino acids. The CDR3 sequence: CATSDSRAGGTGELFF. In DNA, the CDR3 is TGTGCCACCAGTGATTCGCGGGCAGGGGGGACCGGGGAGCTGTTTTTT.

This clonotype was detected many times. The chain carries TRBV5-1 and TRBJ2-7, with TRBD1 matching over 7 bases. Germline trimming cut 0 bases from V and 4 bases from J; bases unmatched to any gene: 4. Germline CDR1 reads SGHRS; CDR2 reads YFSETQ. The CDR3 sequence is 14 residues long. For the CDR3, the DNA is TGCGCCAGCAGCTTGGCGGACAGGAGGTACGAGCAGTACTTC. Protein: CASSLADRRYEQYF.

The sample holds many counts of this clonotype. The chain links TRBV5-6 to TRBJ2-3; 10 positions agree with TRBD2. CDR3 size: 15 residues. V shed 3 bases, J shed 5 bases, and the junction held 6 bases outside the gene matches. Germline V gene lookup returns CDR1 SGHDT and CDR2 YYEEEE. As DNA, the CDR3 is TGTGCCAGCAGCTCCTGGACTAGCGGAGGAGATACGCAGTATTTT. Encoded protein: CASSSWTSGGDTQYF.

Ten or more counts support this clonotype. The rearrangement uses TRBV4-1 and TRBJ2-7, with D maybe TRBD1 (6 bases). The V end was cut by 4 bases, the J end by 1 base, with 14 bases between. In germline, CDR1 is MGHRA, CDR2 YSYEKL. The CDR3 totals 15 residues. The DNA of the CDR3 is TGCGCCAGCAGCCGCCCTGAACAGGGATCCTACGAGCAGTACTTC. The encoded protein is CASSRPEQGSYEQYF.

This clonotype is termed medium-sized. The chain carries TRBV6-6 and TRBJ2-1, with D unresolved. V lost 4 bases, J lost 7 bases, and 8 bases lay in between. This CDR3 comprises 12 residues. Germline V lookup: CDR1 MNHNY, CDR2 SVGAGI (reference sequence). CDR3 DNA sequence: TGTGCCAGCAGTTTCGAGTTAAATGAGCAGTTCTTC. Its protein is CASSFELNEQFF.

This clonotype was picked up many times. The rearrangement links TRBV29-1 to TRBJ2-3; unclear D gene. Trimming pared 1 base from V and 0 bases from J, leaving 2 bases between. The germline CDR1 and CDR2 sequences are SQVTM and ANQGSEA. The CDR3 runs 12 residues. The CDR3, as DNA: TGCAGCGTTGAAGGGAGCACAGATACGCAGTATTTT. Residues: CSVEGSTDTQYF.

This clonotype was seen repeatedly, ten times or more. V and J are TRBV20-1 and TRBJ1-2, with TRBD1 identical over 9 bases. The germline V gene has CDR1 DFQATT and CDR2 SNEGSKA (reference sequence). Losses at the gene ends were 0 bases for V and 6 bases for J; bases not matched to a gene: 11. The CDR3 contains 16 residues. The CDR3 here is CSARDFAQGARNGYTF. In DNA form, the CDR3 reads TGCAGTGCTAGAGATTTCGCACAGGGGGCGCGAAATGGCTACACCTTC.

This clonotype was seen many times. The V and J genes are TRBV2 and TRBJ2-4, with 8 nucleotides matching TRBD2. The germline CDR1 and CDR2 sequences are SNHLY and FYNNEI. CDR3 size: 16 residues. With V trimmed by 2 bases and J by 7 bases, 10 bases remained unmatched. Here the CDR3 reads CASSERMAGGRNIQYF. The CDR3 DNA follows: TGTGCCAGCAGTGAAAGGATGGCGGGGGGCCGGAACATTCAGTACTTC.

This clonotype has a count of ten or more. The V and J genes are TRBV20-1 and TRBJ2-1; TRBD2 matches at 10 bases. Germline values: CDR1 DFQATT, CDR2 SNEGSKA (reference sequence). The CDR3 contains 20 residues. V dropped 6 bases and J dropped 0; count of bases not matched to a gene: 20. The CDR3 DNA reads as TGCAGTGCCCCGAATGATGTTAGCGGGGGGTGGAGGAGCTCCTACAATGAGCAGTTCTTC. This codes for CSAPNDVSGGWRSSYNEQFF.

This clonotype was detected ten times or more. CDR3 sequence reads: CASSIETGASTYGYTF. DNA for the CDR3: TGTGCCAGTAGTATCGAGACAGGGGCCTCGACCTATGGCTACACCTTC. The chain joins TRBV19 to TRBJ1-2; 8 positions match TRBD1. Per germline, CDR1 LNHDA and CDR2 SQIVND (reference sequence). The CDR3 has 16 residues. With 3 bases clipped from V and 4 bases from J, the junction kept 10 bases outside the gene matches. The full variable domain, completed using reference TRBV19 and TRBJ1-2, is DGGITQSPKYLFRKEGQNVTLSCEQNLNHDAMYWYRQDPGQGLRLIYYSQIVNDFQKGDIAEGYSVSREKKESFPLTVTSAQKNPTAFYLCASSIETGASTYGYTFGSGTRLTVV.

The chain links TRBV20-1 to TRBJ1-1, with D perhaps TRBD1 (6 bases). V dropped 7 bases and J dropped 2 bases, with 26 bases sitting between them. The CDR3 has 17 residues. The germline CDR1 and CDR2 sequences are DFQATT and SNEGSKA (reference sequence). The chain's CDR3 is CSVRNPDRLSHNTEAFF. CDR3 nucleotides: TGCAGTGTTCGAAACCCAGACAGGCTATCTCACAACACTGAAGCTTTCTTT.

This clonotype showed up many times. This chain uses TRBV12-3 or TRBV12-4 with TRBJ2-4, with a weak D call TRBD2 (7 bases). This CDR3 is built from 15 residues. Between the trimmed V and J ends, which lost 8 bases and 1 base, there was a span of 15 bases. DNA for the CDR3: TGTGCCAGCGGAGGGGGGGTGGGCGCCAAAAACATTCAGTACTTC. This gives the protein CASGGGVGAKNIQYF.

This clonotype has ten or more counts. J is TRBJ2-7 and V is TRBV14; 8 positions agree with TRBD1. Germline V lookup: CDR1 SGHDN, CDR2 FVKESK. J lost 0 bases, V lost 0 bases, and 7 bases had no gene match. The CDR3 is 17 amino acids. The CDR3 protein is CASSQEQGQAYSYEQYF. CDR3 in DNA: TGTGCCAGCAGCCAAGAACAGGGACAGGCGTACTCCTACGAGCAGTACTTC. Using reference TRBV14 and TRBJ2-7 for the parts outside the CDR3, the full variable domain is EAGVTQFPSHSVIEKGQTVTLRCDPISGHDNLYWYRRVMGKEIKFLLHFVKESKQDESGMPNNRFLAERTGGTYSTLKVQPAELEDSGVYFCASSQEQGQAYSYEQYFGPGTRLTVT.

In its sample, this clonotype was seen many times. This sequence joins TRBV19 and TRBJ2-1, with TRBD1 matching over 7 bases. The length of the CDR3 is 17 residues. CDR1 is LNHDA, CDR2 SQIVND, per germline (reference sequence). With 5 bases clipped from V and 6 bases from J, the junction kept 16 bases outside the gene matches. This CDR3 is CASSELYRGSLFNEQFF. As DNA, the CDR3 is TGTGCCAGTAGTGAATTATACAGGGGATCGCTTTTCAATGAGCAGTTCTTC.

This clonotype appeared many times. The V gene is TRBV10-3, the J gene TRBJ2-5; 8 bases agree with TRBD1. This CDR3 contains 16 residues. The germline gives CDR1 ENHRY, CDR2 SYGVKD. J lost 1 base, V lost 3 bases, and 7 bases had no gene match. The CDR3 reads CAISDTKDRAQETQYF. For the CDR3, the DNA is TGTGCCATCAGTGATACCAAGGACAGGGCCCAAGAGACCCAGTACTTC.

Judged by abundance, this clonotype is large. The chain couples TRBV20-1 to TRBJ1-1; the D gene is possibly TRBD1 (5 bases). In germline, CDR1 is DFQATT, CDR2 SNEGSKA (reference sequence). This CDR3 comprises 13 residues. V was clipped by 1 base and J by 3 bases, with 9 bases between them. The DNA of the CDR3 is TGCAGTGCTAGAGTCGGGGGAGACACTGAAGCTTTCTTT. It yields the protein CSARVGGDTEAFF.